The present entry profiles one T cell receptor (beta chain) with its context. As yet, its antigen is unknown. The sample is drawn from a study of T cells after yellow fever vaccination. Study results and caveats: By day 5 rather than day 15, the secondary response had peaked, though it was weaker. Primary-vaccination clones mostly resurfaced post-booster (about 96% CD4, approximately 87% CD8).

As TCR cDNA was made by 5'RACE template switching, a universal primer site and UMIs were added. Via MiXCR, TCRdb re-called the 5' RACE reads, giving one row per CDR3 protein. The sample shows 610,000 or so distinct CDR3 sequences, 10% to 15% of them seen only once. The receptor was isolated from a man between 25 and 39 years old who received the YFV17D yellow fever vaccine. Specimen: PBMCs, collected on the day of the yellow fever booster vaccination.

CDR3 nucleotides: TGTGCCAGCAGCCCCCCCGGGAGCCTCTACAATGATGGGCAGTTCTTC. Its protein is CASSPPGSLYNDGQFF. The chain links TRBV12-3 or TRBV12-4 to TRBJ2-1, with D possibly matching TRBD2 (6 bases). V was shortened by 6 bases and J by 12 bases, with 27 bases between the two germline ends. The CDR3 is 16 amino acids.